The next 27 T cell receptor beta chains were all read from a single sample in a study of Ad26.COV2.S vaccination and SARS-CoV-2 variants. Treatment: roughly 19 received Ad26.COV2.S at low or high dose, single or two shots; about 5 received placebo; per-sample allocation not given. The samples date from day 63 after the first vaccine or placebo injection. Using immunoSEQ multiplex PCR, the repertoire was profiled, and TCRdb retains in-frame clones only, with some absent. This table has some 340,000 clones, just under 85% appearing once. The sample in question was peripheral blood, obtained in a trial of Ad26.COV2.S vaccine versus placebo. These receptors all come from a person aged 18 to 59 who received the Ad26.COV2.S COVID-19 vaccine or a placebo.

V gene TRBV18 combines with J gene TRBJ1-2; no clear D gene. Germline assignment: CDR1 KGHSH and CDR2 LQKENI. V was shortened by 5 bases and J by 1 base, with 8 bases between the two germline ends. The CDR3 is 13 residues long. CDR3 amino acids: CASSAGSNYGYTF. CDR3 sequence (DNA): TGTGCCAGCTCAGCAGGAAGTAACTATGGCTACACCTTC.

This chain joins TRBV7-8 and TRBJ2-4; TRBD1 agrees at 9 bases. Germline values: CDR1 SGHVS, CDR2 FQNEAQ. The CDR3 has 15 residues. The V gene end was trimmed by 5 bases and the J gene end by 4 bases; junction bases not matched to a gene: 6. The DNA for the CDR3 is TGTGCCAGCAGCACGCGAGACAGGGGGAAAAACATTCAGTACTTC. It translates to CASSTRDRGKNIQYF.

This sequence joins TRBV24-1 and TRBJ2-1; 7 positions match TRBD1. V lost 2 bases and J lost 6; bases outside the gene matches: 9. The length of the CDR3 is 16 residues. Looked up from germline, CDR1 is KGHDR and CDR2 is SFDVKD. This chain's CDR3 is CATSDSGDSDPNEQFF. As DNA, the CDR3 is TGTGCCACCAGTGATTCTGGGGACAGTGACCCCAATGAGCAGTTCTTC.

The CDR3 sequence is CASSQEVTSGGATQYF. The CDR3 region has the DNA TGTGCCAGCAGCCAAGAAGTAACTAGCGGGGGGGCAACGCAGTATTTT. The genes are TRBV3-1 (or the pseudogene TRBV3-2) and TRBJ2-3; 13 positions match TRBD2. The CDR3 loop spans 16 amino acids. Germline CDR1 reads LGHDT; CDR2 reads YNNKEL (reference sequence). Trimming cost V 0 bases and J 9 bases; bases outside gene matches: 6.

The CDR3 loop is CAIQPGQGIGSSGANVLTF. CDR3 in DNA: TGTGCCATCCAACCGGGACAGGGCATTGGGAGCTCTGGGGCCAACGTCCTGACTTTC. The chain combines TRBV2 with TRBJ2-6; 9 bases are a match to TRBD1. The CDR3 length is 19 residues. J was trimmed by 0 bases and V by 10 bases; bases with no gene match: 16. CDR1 and CDR2 (germline): SNHLY, FYNNEI.

The chain carries TRBV7-2 and TRBJ1-4, with a weak D call TRBD1 (6 bases). This CDR3 region has 15 residues. V gave up 1 base and J gave up 5 bases, with 11 bases separating them. Looked up from germline, CDR1 is SGHTA and CDR2 is FQGNSA. The CDR3 protein is CASSLVGGANEKLFF. As DNA, the CDR3 is TGTGCCAGCAGCTTAGTTGGGGGGGCGAATGAAAAACTGTTTTTT.

The chain is built from TRBV7-3 and TRBJ1-5; D gene unclear. CDR1 is SGHTA and CDR2 is FQGTGA in the germline V gene. The CDR3 is 15 residues long. V lost 5 bases, J lost 2 bases, and 13 bases lay in between. CDR3 residues: CASSPNRSGNQPQHF. CDR3 nucleotides: TGTGCCAGCAGCCCGAATAGAAGCGGCAATCAGCCCCAGCATTTT.

This clone was seen once. The J gene is TRBJ1-2, the V gene TRBV5-6; D unclear. Germline CDR1 reads SGHDT; CDR2 reads YYEEEE. The CDR3 sequence is 14 residues long. With 7 bases removed from V and 4 bases from J, the gap between germline ends came to 17 bases. CDR3 DNA: TGTGCCAGCGGGCACCCCGCCCGGTCCTATGGCTACACCTTC. It yields the protein CASGHPARSYGYTF.

The chain links TRBV27 to TRBJ1-2; 7 nucleotides match TRBD1. Looked up from germline, CDR1 is MNHEY and CDR2 is SMNVEV (reference sequence). The V gene end was trimmed by 5 bases and the J gene end by 6 bases; junction bases not matched to a gene: 18. The CDR3 has 17 amino acids. DNA for the CDR3: TGTGCCAGCAGTCTCCTCGGGGGCTACCCAGGGGGACATGGCTACACCTTC. This translates into CASSLLGGYPGGHGYTF.

A note on this clone: In the same sample, other DNA sequences code for this CDR3. V is TRBV24-1 and J is TRBJ2-3; TRBD2 might be the D (6 bases). V lost 3 bases to trimming and J lost 1 base, with 10 bases between them. The CDR3 runs to 15 residues. CDR1 is KGHDR, CDR2 SFDVKD, per germline. As DNA, the CDR3 is TGTGCCACCAGTGATCTACCGGGAGGCACAGATACGCAGTATTTT. Its translation: CATSDLPGGTDTQYF.

In its sample, this clone was seen once. The genes are TRBV3-1 (or the pseudogene TRBV3-2) and TRBJ1-2, with D perhaps TRBD1 (6 bases). This CDR3 has 13 residues. V was clipped by 0 bases and J by 12 bases, with 14 bases between them. Looked up from germline, CDR1 is LGHDT and CDR2 is YNNKEL (reference sequence). CDR3 coding DNA: TGTGCCAGCAGCCAAGAATCGGGGGCCAGAAACACCTTC. Amino acids: CASSQESGARNTF.

The V and J genes are TRBV3-1 (or the pseudogene TRBV3-2) and TRBJ1-2; 10 bases map to TRBD1. The CDR3 consists of 14 residues. The V gene end was trimmed by 5 bases and the J gene end by 8 bases; junction bases not matched to a gene: 8. Germline lookup yields CDR1 LGHDT and CDR2 YNNKEL (reference sequence). The chain's CDR3 is CASSLTDRGQGYTF. CDR3 DNA sequence: TGTGCCAGCAGCTTAACAGACAGGGGGCAAGGCTACACCTTC.

The V call is TRBV5-4, the J call TRBJ2-3; weak D call: TRBD1 (5 bases). The CDR3 is 13 residues long. From germline, CDR1 is SGHNT and CDR2 YYREEE (reference sequence). Trimming left V 4 bases short and J 6 bases short, with 12 bases between. The CDR3 DNA follows: TGTGCCAGCAGCGCGCAGGGTGCGGATACGCAGTATTTT. The encoded protein is CASSAQGADTQYF.

The gene calls are TRBV7-9 and TRBJ2-3, with TRBD1 identical over 8 bases. The CDR3 consists of 15 residues. Germline CDR1 reads SEHNR; CDR2 reads FQNEAQ (reference sequence). V gave up 5 bases and J gave up 1 base; unmatched junction bases: 5. CDR3 nucleotides: TGTGCCAGCAGCCCAAGGGACAGGCGCACAGATACGCAGTATTTT. As protein: CASSPRDRRTDTQYF.

The chain links TRBV9 to TRBJ2-7, with 11 positions matching TRBD1. With V trimmed by 3 bases and J by 3 bases, 2 bases remained unmatched. Per the germline V gene, CDR1 is SGDLS and CDR2 is YYNGEE. The CDR3 sequence is 14 residues long. DNA for the CDR3: TGTGCCAGCAGCGCGGGACAGGGGGGCTACGAGCAGTACTTC. Protein sequence: CASSAGQGGYEQYF.

This clone came up once. This chain connects TRBV7-6 to TRBJ2-7; 10 bases are a match to TRBD1. From germline, CDR1 is SGHVS and CDR2 FNYEAQ. The CDR3 length is 17 residues. J was trimmed by 1 base and V by 5 bases; bases with no gene match: 11. CDR3 DNA sequence: TGTGCCAGCAGCCCAGAGACAGGGGGCAGTGGGTCCTACGAGCAGTACTTC. It is translated as CASSPETGGSGSYEQYF.

This rearrangement joins TRBV2 to TRBJ2-2; D is possibly TRBD1 (6 bases). Germline V gene sequence: CDR1 SNHLY, CDR2 FYNNEI. Trimming stripped 6 bases from V and 6 bases from J, with 11 bases between. This CDR3 is built from 13 residues. CDR3 DNA: TGTGCCAGCAGCGTTCAGGGGCCCGGGGAGCTGTTTTTT. As protein: CASSVQGPGELFF.

V is TRBV29-1 and J is TRBJ1-1; D not resolved. V was shortened by 4 bases and J by 5 bases, with 14 bases between the two germline ends. Germline V gene sequence: CDR1 SQVTM, CDR2 ANQGSEA. The CDR3 is 13 residues long. The CDR3, as DNA: TGCAGCGTTGTCTACCCCGGCGGGACTGAAGCTTTCTTT. Protein product: CSVVYPGGTEAFF.

This clone was seen more than once but under ten times. The gene calls are TRBV7-9 and TRBJ1-2, with a weak D call TRBD1 (5 bases). The CDR3 totals 15 residues. Trimming removed 7 bases at V and 2 bases at J, with 17 bases between. From germline, CDR1 is SEHNR and CDR2 FQNEAQ (reference sequence). In DNA, the CDR3 is TGTGCCAGCACCACCTCTGGGGCTCACAACTATGGCTACACCTTC. It specifies CASTTSGAHNYGYTF.

This chain uses TRBV3-1 (or the pseudogene TRBV3-2) with TRBJ2-2; D is possibly TRBD2 (7 bases). The CDR3 has 17 residues. V was pared by 0 bases and J by 4 bases, with 15 bases between. CDR1 is LGHDT and CDR2 is YNNKEL in the germline V gene (reference sequence). CDR3 bases: TGTGCCAGCAGCCAAGATCTCGGGGGGCGCGGCACCGGGGAGCTGTTTTTT. Translated, it gives CASSQDLGGRGTGELFF.

The chain combines TRBV29-1 with TRBJ2-5, with D possibly TRBD1 on 5 matching bases. Trimming took off 1 base at V and 4 bases at J, with 13 bases between the two ends. The CDR3 spans 14 residues. Germline loops: CDR1 SQVTM, CDR2 ANQGSEA. The CDR3 DNA sequence: TGCAGCGTTGAAGGTCTCAGGGTAGGAGAGACCCAGTACTTC. It is translated as CSVEGLRVGETQYF.

The J gene is TRBJ1-5, the V gene TRBV18; possibly TRBD1 for D (5 bases). Per the germline V gene, CDR1 is KGHSH and CDR2 is LQKENI. The CDR3 covers 16 residues. The V end lost 5 bases, the J end lost 5 bases, and 19 bases lay between the germline ends. CDR3 sequence: CASSSGEGSRDQPQHF. For the CDR3, the DNA is TGTGCCAGCTCATCGGGGGAGGGGAGTAGAGATCAGCCCCAGCATTTT.

The CDR3 region is CASTRDRASSYEQYF. Here the CDR3 DNA reads TGTGCCAGCACGAGGGACAGAGCCAGCTCCTACGAGCAGTACTTC. This chain connects TRBV2 to TRBJ2-7; 7 bases line up with TRBD1. Germline V gives CDR1 SNHLY, CDR2 FYNNEI. V gave up 7 bases and J gave up 0 bases; unmatched junction bases: 9. The CDR3 loop spans 15 amino acids.

V usage is TRBV5-4 and J usage is TRBJ2-4; tentatively, D is TRBD1 (5 bases). This CDR3 is 14 amino acids long. Between the trimmed V and J ends, which lost 2 bases and 3 bases, there was a span of 9 bases. The germline CDR1 and CDR2 sequences are SGHNT and YYREEE (reference sequence). DNA for the CDR3: TGTGCCAGCAGCTTTGACAGAATCAAAAACATTCAGTACTTC. Encoded protein: CASSFDRIKNIQYF.

The J gene is TRBJ2-7, the V gene TRBV5-8; D is possibly TRBD2 (5 bases). Germline assignment: CDR1 SGHTS and CDR2 YDEGEE. V lost 5 bases and J 0 bases, leaving 15 bases between the germline ends. The CDR3 runs 15 residues. In DNA, the CDR3 is TGTGCCAGCAGTGGACGAGGGAGCTTCTCCTACGAGCAGTACTTC. Translation: CASSGRGSFSYEQYF.

The chain couples TRBV2 to TRBJ1-2; D might be TRBD1 (5 bases). Trimming took 8 bases from V and 0 from J, leaving 13 bases between them. There are 14 residues in the CDR3. In germline, CDR1 is SNHLY, CDR2 FYNNEI. For the CDR3, the DNA is TGTGCCAGCTTGGACACGCTGTCTAACTATGGCTACACCTTC. Its protein is CASLDTLSNYGYTF.

The rearrangement uses TRBV5-1 and TRBJ2-2; D gene unclear. CDR3 size: 15 residues. The V end lost 7 bases, the J end lost 5 bases, and 18 bases lay between the germline ends. Germline CDR1 reads SGHRS; CDR2 reads YFSETQ. Written as DNA, the CDR3 is TGCGCCAGCGCAGCCTACGGGCTGGGGACCGGGGAGCTGTTTTTT. Its protein product is CASAAYGLGTGELFF.